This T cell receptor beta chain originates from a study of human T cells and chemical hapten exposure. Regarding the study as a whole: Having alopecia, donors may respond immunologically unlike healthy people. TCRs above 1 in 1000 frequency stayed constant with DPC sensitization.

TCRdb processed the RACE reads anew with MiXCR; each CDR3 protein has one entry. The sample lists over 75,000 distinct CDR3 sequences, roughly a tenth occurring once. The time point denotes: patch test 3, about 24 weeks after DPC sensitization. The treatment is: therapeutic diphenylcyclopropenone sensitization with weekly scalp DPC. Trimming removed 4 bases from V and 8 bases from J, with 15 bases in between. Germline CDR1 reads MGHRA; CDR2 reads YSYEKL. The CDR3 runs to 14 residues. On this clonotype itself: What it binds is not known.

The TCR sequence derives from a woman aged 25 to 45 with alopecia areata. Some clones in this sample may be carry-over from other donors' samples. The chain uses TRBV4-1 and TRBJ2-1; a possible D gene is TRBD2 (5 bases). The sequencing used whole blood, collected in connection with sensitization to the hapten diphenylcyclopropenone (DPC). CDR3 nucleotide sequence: TGCGCCAGCAGCCTCGAGCGGCCCAGCGATGAGCAGTTCTTC. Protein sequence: CASSLERPSDEQFF.